These T cell receptor beta chains were read from a single sample in a study of cytomegalovirus exposure and HLA in healthy donors. Generated by immunoSEQ multiplex PCR, the TCRdb table keeps only in-frame clones and is missing some. The data contain 150,000 to 200,000 clones, roughly 72% of them seen just once; the ten biggest clones take up roughly 1%. The sample taken for sequencing was PBMCs. These receptors were taken from a woman aged 40 to 50 in good health and CMV-seronegative. Each CDR3 is given with its conserved first and last residue. D genes are given only for firm matches. Clone size, where shown, is once, few, many, or a class for clones that have expanded.

clone_size	d_call	v_call	j_call	cdr3_length	cdr3_nt	cdr3_aa
NA	TRBD1	TRBV15	TRBJ2-2	15	TGTGCCACCAGGAAGGGACAGCCGAACACCGGGGAGCTGTTTTTT	CATRKGQPNTGELFF
few	TRBD2	TRBV2	TRBJ2-5	14	TGTGCCAGCAGGCAGCGGGAGGTTGTGGAGACCCAGTACTTC	CASRQREVVETQYF
NA	TRBD2	TRBV11-1	TRBJ2-5	15	TGTGCCAGCAGCTTCGGGAGGGCCACACAAGAGACCCAGTACTTC	CASSFGRATQETQYF
NA	NA	TRBV1	TRBJ2-7	16	TGCACCAGCAGCCAAGACGAGTCTAGCGGTCCCTACGAGCAGTACTTC	CTSSQDESSGPYEQYF
NA	TRBD1	TRBV27	TRBJ1-1	17	TGTGCCAGCAGCTCCTCGGGACAGGGCCGCGTGAACACTGAAGCTTTCTTT	CASSSSGQGRVNTEAFF
few	NA	TRBV6-5	TRBJ2-1	15	TGTGCCAGCAGCCCCGCCGGTATTAGTTACAATGAGCAGTTCTTC	CASSPAGISYNEQFF
NA	NA	TRBV7-2	TRBJ2-3	12	TGTGCCAGCAGCTTAGTCATAGATACGCAGTATTTT	CASSLVIDTQYF
few	TRBD2	TRBV15	TRBJ2-3	15	TGTGCCACCAGCACCTTAGCGGGGAGCACAGATACGCAGTATTTT	CATSTLAGSTDTQYF
once	NA	TRBV9	TRBJ2-3	15	TGTGCCAGCACCGAAACCGGGTCGATCACAGATACGCAGTATTTT	CASTETGSITDTQYF
NA	TRBD2	TRBV19	TRBJ2-1	17	TGTGCCAGTAGTCCACCTCGGACTAGCGGGAACTACAATGAGCAGTTCTTC	CASSPPRTSGNYNEQFF
NA	NA	TRBV28	TRBJ2-5	12	TGTGCCAGCAGGGACTACCAAGAGACCCAGTACTTC	CASRDYQETQYF
NA	NA	TRBV29-1	TRBJ2-7	16	TGCAGCTTTGATGGTGGGCTAGGGAGGCCCTCCTACGAGCAGTACTTC	CSFDGGLGRPSYEQYF
NA	NA	TRBV2	TRBJ1-2	14	TGTGCCAGCATGGCGACTTCGGCTAACTATGGCTACACCTTC	CASMATSANYGYTF
NA	NA	TRBV28	TRBJ2-1	20	TGTGCCAGCAGTTACCCCCCCCTCCTGCGGCGGGAAGTCGTTTACAATGAGCAGTTCTTC	CASSYPPLLRREVVYNEQFF
NA	TRBD1	TRBV6-1	TRBJ1-3	15	TGTGCCAGCAGTGAAGGGAGGGGGCCTGGAAACACCATATATTTT	CASSEGRGPGNTIYF
NA	TRBD2	TRBV12-5	TRBJ2-5	16	TGTGCTAGTGAGAGGGGACTAGCGGGGAAGGAAGAGACCCAGTACTTC	CASERGLAGKEETQYF
NA	NA	TRBV5-1	TRBJ1-4	13	TGCGCCAGCAGCTTGGGGTCGGGGGAAAAACTGTTTTTT	CASSLGSGEKLFF
NA	NA	TRBV2	TRBJ2-3	15	TGTGCCAGCAGTGAAGTGGGGGGTTATACAGATACGCAGTATTTT	CASSEVGGYTDTQYF
NA	TRBD2	TRBV28	TRBJ2-7	14	TGTGCCAGCAGCCACGGGGGGGTCTCCTACGAGCAGTACTTC	CASSHGGVSYEQYF
NA	NA	TRBV28	TRBJ1-2	14	TGTGCCAGCACCTCGGACACGCCGCTCTATGGCTACACCTTC	CASTSDTPLYGYTF
NA	TRBD1	TRBV6-5	TRBJ2-5	16	TGTGCCAGCAGTTCCTCCGGGACAGGATTTCAAGAGACCCAGTACTTC	CASSSSGTGFQETQYF
NA	TRBD2	TRBV6-1	TRBJ2-7	14	TGTGCCAGCAGTGAAGGGGGGGGCTCCTACGAGCAGTACTTC	CASSEGGGSYEQYF